This T cell receptor beta chain was retrieved from a study of T cell clones after liver transplantation. Whole-study context: A pre-transplant mixed lymphocyte reaction with TCRbeta sequencing defined graft-donor-reactive clones followed in post-transplant blood. Blood was drawn pre-transplant, before withdrawal, and after full or failed withdrawal. Overall study findings and caveats: Rather than being deleted, graft donor-reactive T cells may have moved into the graft.

Produced via immunoSEQ multiplex PCR; TCRdb's table is partial and in-frame only. Found here are just over 60,000 clones, roughly two thirds of them singletons; the top ten hold around 16%. The sample holds a few counts of this clone. What it binds is not known. Sequenced here: CD4+ T cells from blood, sampled before liver transplant. This TCR came from a human donor who received a liver transplant.

Here the CDR3 reads CASSFARGTTVLADTQYF. The CDR3 nucleotides read TGTGCCAGCAGTTTCGCACGCGGGACCACTGTGTTGGCAGATACGCAGTATTTT. This chain links TRBV7-9 with TRBJ2-3, with a possible D match to TRBD2 (6 bases). The CDR3 length is 18 residues. V was shortened by 6 bases and J by 4 bases, with 26 bases between the two germline ends. The germline V gene has CDR1 SEHNR and CDR2 FQNEAQ (reference sequence).